This entry lists 3 T cell receptor beta chains sequenced from one sample in a study of T-cell memory formation after mild COVID-19. TCRdb used MiXCR to reprocess the 5' RACE reads, holding one entry per CDR3 protein. The table lists more than 250,000 distinct CDR3 sequences, around 16% of them singletons, with 22% in the top ten. The sequenced sample was PBMCs or a T cell subset sorted from them (not recorded which). The receptors originated from a man between 18 and 29 years old who had mild COVID-19 (a few samples of this study predate the infection). Cell type and time point are not known.

This clonotype was counted ten times or more. The J gene is TRBJ2-1, the V gene TRBV5-1; 7 bases are shared with TRBD2. CDR1 SGHRS and CDR2 YFSETQ come from the germline V gene. The CDR3 extends over 15 amino acids. V gave up 4 bases and J gave up 1 base; unmatched junction bases: 5. The CDR3 DNA sequence: TGCGCCAGCAGCCCGGGGACTAATTCCTACAATGAGCAGTTCTTC. Translating it yields CASSPGTNSYNEQFF.

This clonotype was counted only a few times. V is TRBV28 and J is TRBJ1-2; tentatively, D is TRBD1 (6 bases). The CDR3 is 11 amino acids. CDR1 MDHEN and CDR2 SYDVKM come from the germline V gene. Trimming stripped 11 bases from V and 4 bases from J, with 11 bases between. CDR3 in DNA: TGTGCCGCTGGGACACTCTATGGCTACACCTTC. Residues: CAAGTLYGYTF.

This rearrangement joins TRBV19 to TRBJ2-5, with D perhaps matching TRBD2 (6 bases). The CDR3 loop spans 13 amino acids. V dropped 7 bases and J dropped 5 bases, with 14 bases sitting between them. Germline CDR1 reads LNHDA; CDR2 reads SQIVND (reference sequence). Here the CDR3 DNA reads TGTGCCAGTACCCGGAGGGGAGCGGAGACCCAGTACTTC. Translating it yields CASTRRGAETQYF.